These T cell receptor beta chains were read from a single sample in a study of T cell responses to AZD1222 COVID-19 vaccine. TCRdb's copy holds only in-frame clones and misses some; the assay was immunoSEQ multiplex PCR. Of about 78,000 clones listed, roughly 87% are singletons. This specimen was peripheral blood, taken on day 0 of AZD1222 vaccination. All receptors derive from an adult in good health. CDR3s leave out the opening cysteine and the closing phenylalanine or tryptophan.

>TRBV27|TRBJ1-1
ASSSSTLWTEAF
>TRBV6-1|TRBJ2-5
ASSEEAGEGQETQY
>TRBV30|TRBJ1-2
AWRGDSSTYGYT
>TRBV2|TRBJ2-5
ASRVKYQETQY
>TRBV11-3|TRBJ2-5
ASSLVAIQETQY
>TRBV27|TRBJ1-5
ASSFWGNQPQH
>TRBV30|TRBJ2-1
GSEREGHNEQF
>TRBV24-1|TRBJ2-3
ATSDPSDTQY
>TRBV9|TRBJ2-7
ASSPRQGMVYEQY
>TRBV11-3|TRBJ1-1
ASSLESAGTEAF
>TRBV10-2|TRBJ1-5
ASSERRSNQPQH
>TRBV4-1|TRBJ1-1
ASSRPLGGRYTEAF
>TRBV5-4|TRBJ2-3
ASSLKILGADTQY
>TRBV24-1|TRBJ1-2
ATSGRGDGYT
>TRBV6-5|TRBJ2-7
ASSYSSGSSYEQY
>TRBV11-3|TRBJ2-1
ASSLGENEQF
>TRBV2|TRBJ2-1
ASHSSYEQF
>TRBV28|TRBJ2-7
ASSLVRGAGGPDEQY
>TRBV12-3/TRBV12-4|TRBJ2-7
ASRPRAMNEQY
>TRBV18|TRBJ2-7
ASSPEGAYEQY
>TRBV30|TRBJ1-1
AWSGTGTTEAF
>TRBV2|TRBJ1-3
ASSRTVAGNTIY
>TRBV6-5|TRBJ1-2
ASTPDNYGYT
>TRBV27|TRBJ2-1
ASSLVPPNEQF
>TRBV2|TRBJ1-4
ASSGDRVSTNEKLF
>TRBV5-1|TRBJ2-4
ASSLPENRDGAQY
>TRBV14|TRBJ2-1
ASSQRMQGSEQF
>TRBV20-1|TRBJ1-4
SAENEKLF
>TRBV5-1|TRBJ1-4
ASSLGASNEKLF
>TRBV9|TRBJ1-2
ASSKTGDWSYGYT
>TRBV28|TRBJ2-7
ASSLYRSSYEQY
>TRBV6-1|TRBJ1-1
ASSEGINTEAF
>TRBV20-1|TRBJ2-1
SATGYNEQF
>TRBV28|TRBJ1-2
ASRSSTNYGYT
>TRBV5-6|TRBJ2-3
ASRSGQPTDTQY
>TRBV6-5|TRBJ2-6
ASRTNSGANVLT
>TRBV5-1|TRBJ1-2
ASSPQGEYGYT
>TRBV7-9|TRBJ1-1
ASSAGTGAMEFTEAF
>TRBV11-2|TRBJ1-5
ASQGDINQPQH
>TRBV10-3|TRBJ2-2
ATNPGNTGELF
>TRBV30|TRBJ1-3
AWSYTTSGNTIY
>TRBV7-2|TRBJ2-5
ASSLDPQQETQY
>TRBV5-4|TRBJ1-2
ASSLAGVPGGYT
>TRBV28|TRBJ2-7
ASSPPTQRGY
>TRBV7-3|TRBJ2-1
ASSAHDSSYNEQF